Below, 4 T cell receptor beta chains from the same sample are listed, as sequenced in a study of glioma-infiltrating T cells (dated by TCRdb to between 2015 and 2016). Sequencing was performed on an Illumina MiSeq. TCR alpha and beta CDR3 regions were amplified with the iRepertoire nested amplicon-rescue multiplex PCR (arm-PCR) platform from RNA. The raw public data were reprocessed by TCRdb itself: fastp quality trimming at Q25, MiXCR clonotype calling, in-frame beta chains only. Here each entry gathers all rows of one CDR3 protein and keeps the most common genes and DNA. For this sample there are about 140,000 distinct CDR3 sequences; 39% appear just once. The top ten clonotypes cover about 18% of the sample. Material for sequencing was glioma tissue, nonneoplastic brain tissue, or PBMCs (not recorded which). All receptors come from a human donor with low-grade glioma or glioblastoma, undergoing nonglioma brain surgery, or in good health (not recorded which).

This chain connects TRBV6-5 to TRBJ1-5, with D perhaps matching TRBD1 (5 bases). The CDR3 length is 15 residues. Germline lookup yields CDR1 MNHEY and CDR2 SVGAGI. V was shortened by 5 bases and J by 5 bases, with 16 bases between the two germline ends. The CDR3 coding sequence is TGTGCCAGCAGTAAGGGGTCGGACACCCATCAGCCCCAGCATTTT. As protein: CASSKGSDTHQPQHF.

V is TRBV25-1 and J is TRBJ1-6, with 8 bases that match TRBD1. Germline V lookup: CDR1 MGHDK, CDR2 SYGVNS. The CDR3 runs 13 residues. The V gene end was trimmed by 4 bases and the J gene end by 9 bases; junction bases not matched to a gene: 2. The CDR3 is CASSAGGASPLHF. The CDR3 DNA sequence: TGTGCCAGCAGTGCAGGGGGCGCTTCACCCCTCCACTTT.

On this clonotype itself: One end of the junction is discordant with germline, which a read error may explain. CDR3 in amino acids: CASSSTSGAYNEKFF. In DNA form, the CDR3 reads TGTGCCAGCAGCTCGACTAGCGGAGCCTACAATGAGAAGTTCTTC. The chain joins TRBV7-8 to TRBJ2-1; 9 bases line up with TRBD2. The germline gives CDR1 SGHVS, CDR2 FQNEAQ. This CDR3 comprises 15 residues.

This chain joins TRBV5-1 and TRBJ2-3; D is possibly TRBD1 (5 bases). CDR1 is SGHRS, CDR2 YFSETQ, per germline. The length of the CDR3 is 15 residues. Deletions cut 4 bases from V and 0 bases from J, with 12 bases between. The CDR3 region is CASSIRGSSTDTQYF. The CDR3 nucleotides read TGCGCCAGCAGCATAAGGGGTTCTAGCACAGATACGCAGTATTTT. The full variable domain, its missing parts supplied by reference TRBV5-1 and TRBJ2-3, is KAGVTQTPRYLIKTRGQQVTLSCSPISGHRSVSWYQQTPGQGLQFLFEYFSETQRNKGNFPGRFSGRQFSNSRSEMNVSTLELGDSALYLCASSIRGSSTDTQYFGPGTRLTVL.